This T cell receptor beta chain was retrieved from a study of blood T cell repertoires in COVID-19. Study in general: Sites in the United States, Italy and Spain provided acute and convalescent COVID-19 samples. T cells, B-cell-depleted T cells, or PBMCs supplied cDNA or gDNA.

Source study methods: The assay estimated nucleated cells by amplifying reference gene primers. The protocol was immunoSEQ multiplex PCR, while the TCRdb copy is restricted to in-frame clones and leaves out a portion. For V, J and clone size, that table is used; D and trimming come from the DNA. The sample includes roughly 260,000 clones, 91% of them seen just once. Ages ranged from roughly 18 to 100 years, with residence in around 24 US areas. This TCR came from a human donor in a cohort exposed to, infected with or recovered from COVID-19 (not recorded which). The donor label of this sample is uncertain. Sequenced: PBMCs or T cells enriched from blood (not recorded which).

The CDR3 DNA reads TGTGCCAGCAGGAAAGGGGGAAGGGGCACAGATACGCAGTATTTT. Its translation: CASRKGGRGTDTQYF. The V call is TRBV6-5, the J call TRBJ2-3; tentative D call: TRBD1 (6 bases). Trimming removed 6 bases from V and 1 base from J, with 14 bases in between. The CDR3 has 15 residues. Germline lookup yields CDR1 MNHEY and CDR2 SVGAGI.